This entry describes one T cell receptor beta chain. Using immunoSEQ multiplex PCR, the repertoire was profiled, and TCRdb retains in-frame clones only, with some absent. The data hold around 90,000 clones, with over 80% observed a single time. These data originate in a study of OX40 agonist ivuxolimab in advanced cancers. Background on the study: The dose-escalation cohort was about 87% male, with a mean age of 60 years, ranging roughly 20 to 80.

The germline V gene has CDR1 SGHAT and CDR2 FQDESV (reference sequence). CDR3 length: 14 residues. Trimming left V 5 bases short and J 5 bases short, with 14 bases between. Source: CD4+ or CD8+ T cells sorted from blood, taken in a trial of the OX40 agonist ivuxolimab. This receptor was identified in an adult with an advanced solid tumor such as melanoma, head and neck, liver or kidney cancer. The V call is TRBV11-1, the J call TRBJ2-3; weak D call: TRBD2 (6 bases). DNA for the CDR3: TGTGCCAGCAGCCCCCCGGGGGTGAGAGATACGCAGTATTTT. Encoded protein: CASSPPGVRDTQYF.